The 12 T cell receptor beta chains given below trace back to one sample, sequenced in a study of cytomegalovirus exposure and HLA in healthy donors. Use of 60 Vbeta and 13 Jbeta primers characterized the PCR. Method: immunoSEQ multiplex PCR; TCRdb's copy keeps in-frame clones and lacks some. The sample lists about 220,000 clones, about 75% occurring once. The sequencing input was PBMCs. The receptors were gathered from a woman in her twenties or thirties in good health and CMV-seronegative.

CDR3 bases: TGTGCCAGCAGGTCCACCGGGTCAAAAAACTATGGCTACACCTTC. The encoded protein is CASRSTGSKNYGYTF. The chain uses TRBV7-8 and TRBJ1-2, with unresolved D. The germline V gene has CDR1 SGHVS and CDR2 FQNEAQ. The CDR3 totals 15 residues. Trimming took 6 bases from V and 2 from J, leaving 16 bases between them. Using reference TRBV7-8 and TRBJ1-2 for the parts outside the CDR3, the full variable domain is GAGVSQSPRYKVAKRGQDVALRCDPISGHVSLFWYQQALGQGPEFLTYFQNEAQLDKSGLPSDRFFAERPEGSVSTLKIQRTQQEDSAVYLCASRSTGSKNYGYTFGSGTRLTVV.

This clone came up once. The V gene is TRBV21-1, the J gene TRBJ2-5; the table gives TRBD1 as D, unverified against the DNA. The J call may be in error: the DNA end matches TRBJ2-7 better. TRBV21-1 is described as a pseudogene. The CDR3 has 15 residues. CDR3 amino acids: CASSKEGQNYYEQYF. DNA for the CDR3: TGTGCCAGCAGCAAAGAGGGACAGAATTACTACGAGCAGTACTTC.

The chain combines TRBV2 with TRBJ1-1; D not certain. Trimming left V 8 bases short and J 1 base short, with 14 bases between. Germline CDR1 and CDR2: SNHLY and FYNNEI. The CDR3 is 14 residues long. The CDR3 DNA sequence: TGTGCCAGCGAAACAATTCCAGGGAACACTGAAGCTTTCTTT. Protein: CASETIPGNTEAFF.

The genes are TRBV19 and TRBJ2-1; D gene uncertain. CDR1 and CDR2 (germline): LNHDA, SQIVND (reference sequence). With 1 base removed from V and 7 bases from J, the gap between germline ends came to 5 bases. The CDR3 is made up of 12 amino acids. The DNA for the CDR3 is TGTGCCAGTAGTATAGGGAGTAATGAGCAGTTCTTC. This gives the protein CASSIGSNEQFF. The full variable domain, its missing parts supplied by reference TRBV19 and TRBJ2-1, is DGGITQSPKYLFRKEGQNVTLSCEQNLNHDAMYWYRQDPGQGLRLIYYSQIVNDFQKGDIAEGYSVSREKKESFPLTVTSAQKNPTAFYLCASSIGSNEQFFGPGTRLTVL.

The rearrangement joins TRBV9 to TRBJ1-2; no reliable D call. This CDR3 comprises 12 residues. V dropped 0 bases and J dropped 6 bases, with 6 bases sitting between them. Germline V lookup: CDR1 SGDLS, CDR2 YYNGEE. In nucleotides, the CDR3 is TGTGCCAGCAGCGTAGGGGAGGATGGCTACACCTTC. This gives the protein CASSVGEDGYTF.

This clone was seen a handful of times. The J gene is TRBJ1-1, the V gene TRBV2; D gene ambiguous. V lost 3 bases and J 0 bases, leaving 5 bases between the germline ends. Germline CDR1 is SNHLY and CDR2 is FYNNEI. CDR3 length: 13 amino acids. CDR3 nucleotides: TGTGCCAGCAGTGAGCAGGTGAACACTGAAGCTTTCTTT. This encodes CASSEQVNTEAFF.

This sequence joins TRBV5-1 and TRBJ1-1; the D is unclear. V was shortened by 5 bases and J by 2 bases, with 13 bases between the two germline ends. This CDR3 comprises 14 residues. Germline values: CDR1 SGHRS, CDR2 YFSETQ. CDR3 coding DNA: TGCGCCAGCAGTCCCCAAGCAGGAAACACTGAAGCTTTCTTT. Translated, it gives CASSPQAGNTEAFF.

Note on this clone: Germline is not matched at one junction end, which may reflect a read error. This chain links TRBV7-9 with TRBJ1-1, with D possibly TRBD1 on 6 matching bases. CDR1 and CDR2 from the germline V gene are SEHNR and FQNEAQ (reference sequence). The CDR3 extends over 12 amino acids. CDR3 loop: CSSSQGITEAFF. The DNA for the CDR3 is TGTTCCAGCAGTCAGGGGATCACTGAAGCTTTCTTT.

The chain recombines TRBV10-3 with TRBJ2-2; D is possibly TRBD1 (5 bases). V gave up 7 bases and J gave up 4 bases, with 13 bases separating them. The germline V gene has CDR1 ENHRY and CDR2 SYGVKD. This CDR3 has 14 residues. CDR3 sequence reads: CAIMPGLRTGELFF. CDR3 bases: TGTGCCATCATGCCAGGGCTGCGCACCGGGGAGCTGTTTTTT.

The chain uses TRBV19 and TRBJ2-3; TRBD2 aligns across 12 bases. This CDR3 region has 15 residues. V lost 3 bases to trimming and J lost 5 bases; unmatched junction nucleotides: 3. CDR1 and CDR2 (germline): LNHDA, SQIVND (reference sequence). Here the CDR3 reads CASSMEGLAGDTQYF. For the CDR3, the DNA is TGTGCCAGTAGTATGGAGGGACTAGCGGGAGATACGCAGTATTTT.

This chain joins TRBV18 and TRBJ2-1, with TRBD1 as a possible D gene (5 bases). The germline V gene encodes CDR1 KGHSH and CDR2 LQKENI. Trimming pared 6 bases from V and 0 bases from J, leaving 12 bases between. The CDR3 is made up of 15 amino acids. The CDR3 reads CASSEGRGSYNEQFF. CDR3 in DNA: TGTGCCAGCTCCGAAGGTAGGGGCTCCTACAATGAGCAGTTCTTC. The variable domain in full, completed from reference TRBV18 and TRBJ2-1, reads NAGVMQNPRHLVRRRGQEARLRCSPMKGHSHVYWYRQLPEEGLKFMVYLQKENIIDESGMPKERFSAEFPKEGPSILRIQQVVRGDSAAYFCASSEGRGSYNEQFFGPGTRLTVL.

The J gene is TRBJ1-1, the V gene TRBV7-8; 8 bases match TRBD1. CDR3 length: 15 amino acids. After removal of 5 bases from V and 0 bases from J, the junction contained 5 bases not matched to a gene. CDR1 and CDR2 (germline): SGHVS, FQNEAQ. CDR3 amino acids: CASSHPGQVNTEAFF. CDR3 DNA sequence: TGTGCCAGCAGCCACCCGGGACAGGTGAACACTGAAGCTTTCTTT. The whole variable domain, remainder taken from reference TRBV7-8 and TRBJ1-1, is GAGVSQSPRYKVAKRGQDVALRCDPISGHVSLFWYQQALGQGPEFLTYFQNEAQLDKSGLPSDRFFAERPEGSVSTLKIQRTQQEDSAVYLCASSHPGQVNTEAFFGQGTRLTVV.